Following are 28 T cell receptor beta chains from one sample sequenced in a study of control samples from healthy donors and cancer patients. Generated by immunoSEQ multiplex PCR, the TCRdb table keeps only in-frame clones and is missing some. The sample shows tens of thousands of clones, roughly 87% of them seen only once. The sequencing input was PBMCs. These receptors were collected from a man aged 40-49 years with colorectal cancer.

The chain joins TRBV4-1 to TRBJ1-2, with TRBD1 as a possible D gene (6 bases). This CDR3 region has 16 residues. Germline-derived CDR1 and CDR2 are MGHRA and YSYEKL. V was trimmed by 4 bases and J by 0 bases, leaving 15 bases between them. CDR3: CASSLEGGHSNYGYTF. The CDR3 DNA is TGCGCCAGCAGCCTGGAAGGGGGGCATTCTAACTATGGCTACACCTTC.

A few counts support this clone. The chain joins TRBV23-1 to TRBJ2-3, with a weak D call TRBD2 (6 bases). TRBV23-1 is noted as an ORF with a role that remains uncertain. V was trimmed by 2 bases and J by 4 bases, leaving 16 bases between them. The CDR3 is 16 residues long. DNA for the CDR3: TGCGCCAGCAGTCAAGGTGGGGGGAGATGGGCAGATACGCAGTATTTT. Amino acids: CASSQGGGRWADTQYF.

The V call is TRBV9, the J call TRBJ2-1, with TRBD2 as a possible D gene (6 bases). This CDR3 spans 15 amino acids. V lost 4 bases, J lost 5 bases, and 16 bases lay in between. Germline values: CDR1 SGDLS, CDR2 YYNGEE. Here the CDR3 DNA reads TGTGCCAGCAGCCCGGCGGGATTGAGTCACAATGAGCAGTTCTTC. As protein: CASSPAGLSHNEQFF.

The chain carries TRBV5-1 and TRBJ2-5; D uncertain. The germline CDR1 and CDR2 sequences are SGHRS and YFSETQ. Trimming left V 2 bases short and J 4 bases short, with 9 bases between. The CDR3 loop spans 13 amino acids. The CDR3 nucleotides are TGCGCCAGCAGCTTCCCCGAAGTAGAGACCCAGTACTTC. This gives the protein CASSFPEVETQYF.

This chain connects TRBV7-2 to TRBJ1-2, with D tentatively TRBD1 (6 bases). The CDR3 loop spans 13 amino acids. V was pared by 5 bases and J by 1 base, with 8 bases between. From germline, CDR1 is SGHTA and CDR2 FQGNSA. The CDR3, as DNA: TGTGCCAGCAGCCGGGACAATAACTATGGCTACACCTTC. Amino acids: CASSRDNNYGYTF.

This chain uses TRBV5-1 with TRBJ2-3; 9 bases map to TRBD1. Germline lookup yields CDR1 SGHRS and CDR2 YFSETQ. The CDR3 consists of 15 residues. The V segment lost 2 bases and the J segment 4 bases; nucleotides outside the gene matches: 5. CDR3 sequence (DNA): TGCGCCAGCAGCTTCAGGACAGGGGCCCCAGATACGCAGTATTTT. This encodes CASSFRTGAPDTQYF.

The V and J genes are TRBV10-3 and TRBJ2-1, with 12 nucleotides matching TRBD2. J was trimmed by 7 bases and V by 9 bases; bases with no gene match: 16. The CDR3 is 17 amino acids. Germline loops: CDR1 ENHRY, CDR2 SYGVKD. CDR3 in DNA: TGTGCCATTTTAGAAGGACTAGCGGGATCCGCGACGAATGAGCAGTTCTTC. Encoded protein: CAILEGLAGSATNEQFF.

The chain uses TRBV7-8 and TRBJ2-1, with 13 bases lining up with TRBD2. CDR3 size: 18 residues. Germline CDR1 is SGHVS and CDR2 is FQNEAQ. Losses at the gene ends were 1 base for V and 4 bases for J; bases not matched to a gene: 7. CDR3 sequence (DNA): TGTGCCAGCAGCTTAGGGGGACTAGCGGGGTATATATACAATGAGCAGTTCTTC. It specifies CASSLGGLAGYIYNEQFF. Using reference TRBV7-8 and TRBJ2-1 for the parts outside the CDR3, the full variable domain is GAGVSQSPRYKVAKRGQDVALRCDPISGHVSLFWYQQALGQGPEFLTYFQNEAQLDKSGLPSDRFFAERPEGSVSTLKIQRTQQEDSAVYLCASSLGGLAGYIYNEQFFGPGTRLTVL.

The chain links TRBV27 to TRBJ2-4; 7 bases match TRBD1. This CDR3 has 14 residues. Trimming cost V 2 bases and J 7 bases; bases outside gene matches: 5. Germline CDR1 reads MNHEY; CDR2 reads SMNVEV (reference sequence). The CDR3 coding sequence is TGTGCCAGCAGTTTACAGTCGGGACAGAACATTCAGTACTTC. It is translated as CASSLQSGQNIQYF.

The genes are TRBV6-5 and TRBJ2-1; TRBD2 matches at 10 bases. The CDR3 is 15 residues long. V shed 5 bases, J shed 5 bases, and the junction held 6 bases outside the gene matches. Per germline, CDR1 MNHEY and CDR2 SVGAGI. The CDR3 spells CASSLRLAGHNEQFF. The CDR3 bases are TGTGCCAGCAGTCTTAGACTAGCGGGCCACAATGAGCAGTTCTTC.

The V gene is TRBV18, the J gene TRBJ2-5; a weak D match, TRBD2 (6 bases). There are 15 residues in the CDR3. V shed 3 bases and J shed 2 bases, with 13 bases lying between them. CDR1 is KGHSH, CDR2 LQKENI, per germline. The CDR3 reads CASSPTRSGQETQYF. In DNA form, the CDR3 reads TGTGCCAGCTCACCGACCAGGAGCGGGCAAGAGACCCAGTACTTC.

This clone was detected once. The V gene is TRBV27, the J gene TRBJ1-2, with D perhaps matching TRBD1 (6 bases). V gave up 6 bases and J gave up 9 bases, with 11 bases separating them. This CDR3 comprises 11 residues. Germline CDR1 MNHEY, CDR2 SMNVEV (reference sequence). In DNA, the CDR3 is TGTGCCAGCAGAGGGGACAACCGCTACACCTTC. It specifies CASRGDNRYTF.

The CDR3 region has the DNA TGTGCCAGCAGCTCGGGACTGTACTATGGCTACACCTTC. Protein: CASSSGLYYGYTF. V is TRBV11-2 and J is TRBJ1-2, with D possibly matching TRBD1 (5 bases). The CDR3 consists of 13 residues. The ends were cut back, 4 bases at V and 3 bases at J, with 9 bases in the middle. Germline V gene sequence: CDR1 SGHAT, CDR2 FQNNGV.

The DNA for the CDR3 is TGTGCCAGCAGCGCCTGGAAGCGGCAGGCGGAAAAACTGTTTTTT. It translates to CASSAWKRQAEKLFF. The chain uses TRBV7-2 and TRBJ1-4; D unclear. The length of the CDR3 is 15 residues. The germline gives CDR1 SGHTA, CDR2 FQGNSA. V was clipped by 5 bases and J by 8 bases, with 18 bases between them.

This chain connects TRBV7-2 to TRBJ1-2, with a weak D call TRBD1 (6 bases). The V gene's germline CDR1 is SGHTA and CDR2 FQGNSA. This CDR3 has 13 amino acids. Trimming removed 1 base from V and 6 bases from J, with 9 bases in between. CDR3 residues: CASSLDRVDGYTF. In DNA, the CDR3 is TGTGCCAGCAGCTTAGACAGGGTGGATGGCTACACCTTC.

J is TRBJ1-1 and V is TRBV7-2; no clear D. V lost 3 bases and J lost 5, with 16 bases in between. The CDR3 spans 15 residues. Looked up from germline, CDR1 is SGHTA and CDR2 is FQGNSA. The CDR3 here is CASSFTPSGWTEAFF. The CDR3, as DNA: TGTGCCAGCAGCTTTACCCCTTCTGGGTGGACTGAAGCTTTCTTT.

The chain combines TRBV28 with TRBJ2-7, with D perhaps TRBD1 or TRBD2 (7 bases each). CDR1 and CDR2 (germline): MDHEN, SYDVKM. Trimming removed 4 bases at V and 2 bases at J, with 15 bases between. The CDR3 loop spans 15 amino acids. The CDR3 bases are TGTGCCAGCAGTTCGCGACAGGGACTACCCTACGAGCAGTACTTC. Translated, it gives CASSSRQGLPYEQYF.

In DNA form, the CDR3 reads TGTGCCAGCAGCCCCTTGACTGTACTAGCTGAAGCTTTCTTT. This translates into CASSPLTVLAEAFF. The chain recombines TRBV9 with TRBJ1-1; the D is unclear. V was clipped by 4 bases and J by 6 bases, with 16 bases between them. The CDR3 is 14 amino acids. The germline gives CDR1 SGDLS, CDR2 YYNGEE.

The rearrangement joins TRBV7-9 to TRBJ2-1; TRBD2 aligns across 13 bases. The CDR3 runs 18 residues. Germline CDR1 reads SEHNR; CDR2 reads FQNEAQ (reference sequence). V lost 1 base and J lost 2; bases outside the gene matches: 5. DNA for the CDR3: TGTGCCAGCAGCTTAGGTCCGACTAGCGGGAGGACCTACAATGAGCAGTTCTTC. This encodes CASSLGPTSGRTYNEQFF.

J is TRBJ2-4 and V is TRBV5-4; the D gene is possibly TRBD2 (6 bases). CDR3 length equals 16 residues. Germline V CDR1 and CDR2: SGHNT, YYREEE (reference sequence). The V and J ends lost 3 bases and 0 bases respectively, with 13 bases between them. CDR3 amino acids: CASSSGLGLAKNIQYF. The CDR3 coding sequence is TGTGCCAGCAGCTCGGGACTCGGACTAGCCAAAAACATTCAGTACTTC. The full variable domain, with the rest looked up from reference TRBV5-4 and TRBJ2-4, is ETGVTQSPTHLIKTRGQQVTLRCSSQSGHNTVSWYQQALGQGPQFIFQYYREEENGRGNFPPRFSGLQFPNYSSELNVNALELDDSALYLCASSSGLGLAKNIQYFGAGTRLSVL.

The chain combines TRBV2 with TRBJ1-1; a possible D gene is TRBD1 (5 bases). Looked up from germline, CDR1 is SNHLY and CDR2 is FYNNEI. The CDR3 sequence is 15 residues long. V lost 5 bases to trimming and J lost 6 bases, with 19 bases between them. CDR3 bases: TGTGCCAGCAGTAAAGAACGGGGCCCGAGCCCTGAAGCTTTCTTT. Translation gives CASSKERGPSPEAFF.

This clone was recorded a few times. This chain links TRBV4-1 with TRBJ1-2, with TRBD1 as a possible D gene (5 bases). There are 13 residues in the CDR3. Trimming pared 1 base from V and 7 bases from J, leaving 10 bases between. CDR1 and CDR2 from the germline V gene are MGHRA and YSYEKL. The CDR3 nucleotides are TGCGCCAGCAGCCAAGGCAGGGAACCTGGCTACACCTTC. Translating gives CASSQGREPGYTF.

The rearrangement joins TRBV11-3 to TRBJ2-1, with 14 bases matching TRBD2. Germline CDR1 SGHNT, CDR2 YENEEA. V lost 0 bases, J lost 7 bases, and 8 bases stayed unmatched. This CDR3 has 18 amino acids. CDR3 sequence: CASSLDLGTSGSRNEQFF. The CDR3 DNA follows: TGTGCCAGCAGCTTAGATCTTGGGACTAGCGGGAGTAGGAATGAGCAGTTCTTC.

This clone has only a few counts. V usage is TRBV27 and J usage is TRBJ2-1; 7 bases are a match to TRBD2. The trim removed 7 bases at V and 8 bases at J, leaving 8 bases unmatched. Germline V gene sequence: CDR1 MNHEY, CDR2 SMNVEV (reference sequence). This CDR3 comprises 13 residues. The chain's CDR3 is CASTDSGKDEQFF. In nucleotides, the CDR3 is TGTGCCAGCACAGACAGCGGGAAGGATGAGCAGTTCTTC.

The rearrangement joins TRBV27 to TRBJ1-2, with 10 bases aligning to TRBD1. Trimming took 5 bases from V and 5 from J; bases not matched to a gene: 11. Germline CDR1 is MNHEY and CDR2 is SMNVEV (reference sequence). The CDR3 is 16 amino acids. The chain's CDR3 is CASSHLRGQGRYGYTF. The CDR3 DNA is TGTGCCAGCAGTCATCTCCGGGGACAGGGGAGATATGGCTACACCTTC.

The chain employs TRBV14 and TRBJ1-1; D gene unclear. This CDR3 region has 15 residues. V was trimmed by 0 bases and J by 1 base, leaving 9 bases between them. Per the germline V gene, CDR1 is SGHDN and CDR2 is FVKESK. CDR3 in amino acids: CASSQETHRNTEAFF. The CDR3 nucleotides are TGTGCCAGCAGCCAAGAGACACACCGGAACACTGAAGCTTTCTTT.

This chain uses TRBV4-3 with TRBJ2-3; 10 bases are a match to TRBD2. The CDR3 extends over 17 amino acids. V dropped 0 bases and J dropped 4; count of bases not matched to a gene: 7. Germline loops: CDR1 LGHNA, CDR2 YSLEER. The CDR3 loop reads CASSQELAGDISDTQYF. CDR3 DNA: TGCGCCAGCAGCCAAGAGCTAGCGGGAGACATTTCAGATACGCAGTATTTT.

The V and J genes are TRBV9 and TRBJ1-6; D might be TRBD1 (5 bases). CDR3 length: 15 amino acids. Trimming stripped 4 bases from V and 10 bases from J, with 18 bases between. Germline CDR1 reads SGDLS; CDR2 reads YYNGEE. The CDR3 DNA sequence: TGTGCCAGCAGCCTGGGCTCTCCTCCAGGGTCACCCCTCCACTTT. Translation gives CASSLGSPPGSPLHF.